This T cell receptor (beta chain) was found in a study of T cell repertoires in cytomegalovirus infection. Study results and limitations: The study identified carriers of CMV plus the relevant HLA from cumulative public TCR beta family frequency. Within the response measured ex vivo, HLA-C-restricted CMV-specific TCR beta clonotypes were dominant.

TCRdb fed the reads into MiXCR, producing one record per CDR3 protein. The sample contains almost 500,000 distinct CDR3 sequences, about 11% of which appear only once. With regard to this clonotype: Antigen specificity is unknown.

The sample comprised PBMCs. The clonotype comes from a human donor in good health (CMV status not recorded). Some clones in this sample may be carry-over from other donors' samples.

CDR3 DNA sequence: TGCAGTGCTAGAGTCGGACACCGGTACAATGAGCAGTTCTTC. It is translated as CSARVGHRYNEQFF. This chain joins TRBV20-1 and TRBJ2-1; D is perhaps TRBD1 (5 bases). The V gene's germline CDR1 is DFQATT and CDR2 SNEGSKA (reference sequence). With 1 base removed from V and 4 bases from J, the gap between germline ends came to 11 bases. CDR3 length: 14 amino acids.